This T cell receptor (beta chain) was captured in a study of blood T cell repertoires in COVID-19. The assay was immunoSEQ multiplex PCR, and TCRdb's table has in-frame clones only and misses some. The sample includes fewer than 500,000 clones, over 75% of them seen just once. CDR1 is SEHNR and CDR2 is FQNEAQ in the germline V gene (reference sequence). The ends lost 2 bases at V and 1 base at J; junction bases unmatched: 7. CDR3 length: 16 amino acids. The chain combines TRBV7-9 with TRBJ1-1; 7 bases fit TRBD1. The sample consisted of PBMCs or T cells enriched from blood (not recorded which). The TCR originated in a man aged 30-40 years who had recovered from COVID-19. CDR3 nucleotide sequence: TGTGCCAGCAGCTTAAAGGGGGGACAGAAGAACACTGAAGCTTTCTTT. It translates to CASSLKGGQKNTEAFF.